One and the same sample provided the 5 T cell receptor beta chains below, sequenced in a study of T cell repertoires in cytomegalovirus infection. From the reads, TCRdb called clonotypes with MiXCR, one entry per CDR3 protein. The data show about half a million distinct CDR3 sequences, 30% to 35% seen once. These receptors have no known antigen. The sample was cultured PBMCs, taken from culture after CMV antigen stimulation. These TCRs come from a human donor in good health (CMV status not recorded). Some clones in this sample may be carry-over from other donors' samples.

The rearrangement links TRBV11-2 to TRBJ2-5; D is ambiguous. The germline V and J ends were trimmed by 5 bases and 5 bases, with 15 bases remaining between them. The CDR3 runs 14 residues. Germline V gene sequence: CDR1 SGHAT, CDR2 FQNNGV. The CDR3 DNA reads TGTGCCAGCAGCCCGACCCAGATGGGGGAGACCCAGTACTTC. As protein: CASSPTQMGETQYF.

The sample holds many counts of this clonotype. CDR3: CASSRQRVQGDYGYTF. The CDR3 DNA follows: TGTGCCAGCAGCCGGCAAAGGGTACAGGGCGACTATGGCTACACCTTC. The chain couples TRBV4-2 to TRBJ1-2; tentative D call: TRBD1 (6 bases). The V gene lost 4 bases and the J gene lost 3 bases, with 18 bases spanning the gap. The CDR3 consists of 16 residues. Germline V gene data show CDR1 as LGHNA and CDR2 as YNFKEQ.

V usage is TRBV20-1 and J usage is TRBJ2-1; 10 bases agree with TRBD2. The trim removed 6 bases at V and 4 bases at J, leaving 6 bases unmatched. The CDR3 covers 14 residues. Germline V gives CDR1 DFQATT, CDR2 SNEGSKA (reference sequence). CDR3 nucleotides: TGCAGTGCAGAAAGCGGGAGGGATTACAATGAGCAGTTCTTC. Translating gives CSAESGRDYNEQFF.

The V and J genes are TRBV7-9 and TRBJ2-1; D is possibly TRBD1 (5 bases). The V end lost 2 bases, the J end lost 4 bases, and 12 bases lay between the germline ends. CDR1 SEHNR and CDR2 FQNEAQ come from the germline V gene (reference sequence). CDR3 length: 15 amino acids. The CDR3 region has the DNA TGTGCCAGCAGCTTACCCCAGGGCTCGTACAATGAGCAGTTCTTC. This encodes CASSLPQGSYNEQFF.

This clonotype was recorded a few times. J is TRBJ2-7 and V is TRBV6-1; D not resolved. This CDR3 is built from 14 residues. From germline, CDR1 is MNHNS and CDR2 SASEGT. Trimming stripped 5 bases from V and 2 bases from J, with 13 bases between. In DNA form, the CDR3 reads TGTGCCAGCAGTAACCCGGCACGAGCCTACGAGCAGTACTTC. Translating it yields CASSNPARAYEQYF.